The clone carrying this T cell receptor beta chain was found many times. The target antigen is unknown. The data were obtained in a study of response to subunit inactivated influenza vaccine. Broader study findings: The authors suggested that every seasonal influenza vaccination recruits few new T cells.

V gave up 5 bases and J gave up 6 bases, with 19 bases separating them. This CDR3 region has 15 residues. TCRdb redid the calling of the RT-PCR reads with MiXCR, one entry per CDR3 protein. The sample carries hundreds of thousands of distinct CDR3 sequences, around 20% recorded once. The gene calls are TRBV12-3 or TRBV12-4 and TRBJ2-5; D is tentatively TRBD1 or TRBD2 (5 bases each). The input for sequencing was PBMCs from blood, taken 4 to 6 days after vaccination. The clonotype comes from a man between 45 and 60 years old who received an inactivated influenza vaccine. The CDR3 is CASSPRDHLRKTQYF. The CDR3 DNA follows: TGTGCCAGCAGTCCTCGGGACCATCTTAGGAAGACCCAGTACTTC.